What follows describes a single T cell receptor (beta chain). The antigen is unknown. This entry comes from a study of T-cell reconstitution after alpha-beta-depleted transplantation in children. Germline CDR1 is KGHSH and CDR2 is LQKENI. The ends lost 0 bases at V and 1 base at J; junction bases unmatched: 5. This CDR3 has 16 residues. Preparation of the TCRbeta library involved a method that used unique molecular identifiers. One entry per CDR3 protein results from TCRdb running MiXCR on the PCR reads. The sample has about 260,000 distinct CDR3 sequences, around 8% seen once. General study points: Reports say that about two months after transplant, the alpha-beta T cells came out of several hundred graft clones that had expanded. Recipient T cells and thymic progenitors that survived gave rise to the high TCRbeta diversity observed at day 60 in some patients.

This clonotype originated in a male patient younger than 18 who had a stem cell transplant for acute lymphoblastic leukemia, so the T cells may come from the graft donor. The chain links TRBV18 to TRBJ2-5; 7 bases fit TRBD1. Sample: PBMCs, mostly from graft donor cells, taken 180 days after TCRalphabeta/CD19-depleted stem cell transplant. This CDR3 is CASSPPGWDSQETQYF. The CDR3, as DNA: TGTGCCAGCTCACCACCGGGCTGGGACAGCCAAGAGACCCAGTACTTC.